These 18 T cell receptor beta chains were sequenced from one sample in a study of PD-1 blockade in classical Hodgkin lymphoma. TCRdb's copy holds only in-frame clones and misses some; the assay was immunoSEQ multiplex PCR. The sample holds under 40,000 clones; about nine tenths are singletons and the top ten take 0.95% to 1.5%. Time point specified: newly diagnosed, previously untreated cHL patient sample. The CD4+ T cells used were purified from thawed PBMCs through magnetic negative selection. The sample taken for sequencing was CD4+ T cells from blood. These receptors originate from a human donor with classical Hodgkin lymphoma.

The J gene is TRBJ2-1, the V gene TRBV5-1, with 13 nucleotides matching TRBD2. This CDR3 has 16 amino acids. Germline lookup yields CDR1 SGHRS and CDR2 YFSETQ. V shed 7 bases, J shed 11 bases, and the junction held 15 bases outside the gene matches. The CDR3 protein is CASDPGGLAGNRKQFF. Written as DNA, the CDR3 is TGCGCCAGCGACCCCGGGGGACTAGCGGGAAACCGTAAGCAGTTCTTC.

The rearrangement links TRBV5-1 to TRBJ2-1, with TRBD2 matching over 9 bases. The CDR3 sequence is 18 residues long. Germline CDR1 is SGHRS and CDR2 is YFSETQ. Trimming removed 4 bases from V and 5 bases from J; junction bases left unmatched: 16. CDR3 protein: CASSAGTSRTKMDNEQFF. CDR3 bases: TGCGCCAGCAGCGCGGGGACTAGCAGGACGAAAATGGACAATGAGCAGTTCTTC.

V gene TRBV28 combines with J gene TRBJ1-5; weak D call: TRBD1 (6 bases). Trimming took off 5 bases at V and 6 bases at J, with 8 bases between the two ends. The germline gives CDR1 MDHEN, CDR2 SYDVKM. There are 12 residues in the CDR3. This chain's CDR3 is CASSRGGQPQHF. CDR3 nucleotide sequence: TGTGCCAGCAGTCGAGGGGGTCAGCCCCAGCATTTT.

The chain couples TRBV27 to TRBJ2-7; D possibly uses TRBD1 or TRBD2 (6 bases each). The CDR3 runs to 15 residues. Germline assignment: CDR1 MNHEY and CDR2 SMNVEV (reference sequence). Trimming stripped 5 bases from V and 4 bases from J, with 18 bases between. The CDR3, as DNA: TGTGCCAGCAGTCCCCGGGGGCCCGGAAGGTACGAGCAGTACGTC. It is translated as CASSPRGPGRYEQYV.

The chain recombines TRBV9 with TRBJ2-1; 7 nucleotides line up with TRBD2. This CDR3 has 17 residues. CDR1 and CDR2 (germline): SGDLS, YYNGEE. J was trimmed by 6 bases and V by 2 bases; bases with no gene match: 14. The CDR3 nucleotides read TGTGCCAGCAGCGTGGGGGAGGGCCTCACCCGTTCCAATGAGCAGTTCTTC. The encoded protein is CASSVGEGLTRSNEQFF.

This chain connects TRBV20-1 to TRBJ1-2, with D tentatively TRBD1 (5 bases). The germline CDR1 and CDR2 sequences are DFQATT and SNEGSKA (reference sequence). The CDR3 is made up of 11 amino acids. Trimming shortened V by 7 bases and J by 4 bases, and 10 bases separated the two germline ends. Here the CDR3 DNA reads TGCAGTGGGTCGGGGGGCTATGGCTACACCTTC. It encodes CSGSGGYGYTF.

CDR3 nucleotide sequence: TGCGCCAGCAGCCTGGCAGGGCTCAGTCAGCCCCAGCATTTT. This translates into CASSLAGLSQPQHF. The V gene is TRBV5-1, the J gene TRBJ1-5; a possible D gene is TRBD1 (5 bases). Germline assignment: CDR1 SGHRS and CDR2 YFSETQ. Trimming stripped 4 bases from V and 6 bases from J, with 14 bases between. The CDR3 length is 14 residues.

This clone was detected once. This chain connects TRBV19 to TRBJ1-1; D is perhaps TRBD1 (5 bases). Germline assignment: CDR1 LNHDA and CDR2 SQIVND (reference sequence). The CDR3 has 16 amino acids. The germline V and J ends were trimmed by 5 bases and 1 base, with 17 bases remaining between them. For the CDR3, the DNA is TGTGCCAGTAGTCAGCGGGGGGTGGAGAGGAACACTGAAGCTTTCTTT. Residues: CASSQRGVERNTEAFF.

The chain is built from TRBV10-3 and TRBJ2-7, with 8 bases lining up with TRBD1. The CDR3 is made up of 15 amino acids. J lost 0 bases, V lost 4 bases, and 5 bases had no gene match. Germline CDR1 is ENHRY and CDR2 is SYGVKD. The CDR3 coding sequence is TGTGCCATCAGTGCAGGACAGGGTAGCTCCTACGAGCAGTACGTC. The encoded protein is CAISAGQGSSYEQYV.

The genes are TRBV11-2 and TRBJ2-7, with 8 nucleotides matching TRBD1. In germline, CDR1 is SGHAT, CDR2 FQNNGV. The length of the CDR3 is 16 residues. V was clipped by 5 bases and J by 2 bases; unmatched bases: 11. This CDR3 is CASSRSTGGIPYEQYF. The CDR3 nucleotides are TGTGCCAGCAGCCGATCCACAGGGGGAATTCCCTACGAGCAGTACTTC.

V is TRBV19 and J is TRBJ2-5; TRBD2 is a possible D gene (5 bases). The length of the CDR3 is 17 residues. The germline gives CDR1 LNHDA, CDR2 SQIVND (reference sequence). The ends were cut back, 5 bases at V and 5 bases at J, with 24 bases in the middle. Here the CDR3 reads CASSEGGGRAGPETQYF. CDR3 bases: TGTGCCAGTAGTGAAGGAGGAGGCCGGGCGGGCCCGGAGACCCAGTACTTC.

This sequence joins TRBV6-5 and TRBJ2-5; a possible D gene is TRBD1 (5 bases). The V end was cut by 4 bases, the J end by 0 bases, with 12 bases between. CDR1 and CDR2 from the germline V gene are MNHEY and SVGAGI. The CDR3 contains 15 residues. CDR3 region: CASSSWGHYQETQYF. CDR3 nucleotide sequence: TGTGCCAGCAGTTCTTGGGGCCACTACCAAGAGACCCAGTACTTC.

The rearrangement uses TRBV6-5 and TRBJ2-1; 8 nucleotides align to TRBD2. Germline CDR1 reads MNHEY; CDR2 reads SVGAGI. The CDR3 is 15 residues long. With V trimmed by 6 bases and J by 0 bases, 4 bases remained unmatched. The CDR3: CASSWGTSSYNEQFF. In DNA form, the CDR3 reads TGTGCCAGCAGCTGGGGGACTAGCTCCTACAATGAGCAGTTCTTC.

This rearrangement joins TRBV7-3 to TRBJ2-2; TRBD2 is a possible D gene (6 bases). Germline values: CDR1 SGHTA, CDR2 FQGTGA. The V end lost 5 bases, the J end lost 4 bases, and 11 bases lay between the germline ends. The CDR3 is made up of 14 amino acids. The CDR3 bases are TGTGCCAGCAGCGCGGGACCATCCACCGGGGAGCTGTTTTTT. This encodes CASSAGPSTGELFF.

The chain combines TRBV18 with TRBJ2-7, with 7 bases that match TRBD1. The CDR3 contains 14 residues. V trimming: 1 base; J trimming: 0 bases; junction bases outside the gene matches: 0. CDR1 is KGHSH, CDR2 LQKENI, per germline. CDR3 nucleotide sequence: TGTGCCAGCTCACCACGGGACAGCTCCTACGAGCAGTACGTC. Protein product: CASSPRDSSYEQYV.

The V gene is TRBV9, the J gene TRBJ1-5; D remains unclear. The V end was cut by 0 bases, the J end by 1 base, with 8 bases between. The CDR3 sequence is 15 residues long. Germline-derived CDR1 and CDR2 are SGDLS and YYNGEE. CDR3 sequence (DNA): TGTGCCAGCAGCGTAGGTGAGACCAGCAATCAGCCCCAGCATTTT. It yields the protein CASSVGETSNQPQHF.

The chain employs TRBV2 and TRBJ2-1; 8 bases are shared with TRBD2. CDR1 and CDR2 from the germline V gene are SNHLY and FYNNEI. J was trimmed by 7 bases and V by 6 bases; bases with no gene match: 14. The CDR3 has 16 residues. The CDR3 DNA reads TGTGCCAGCAGCCCCCGGGGAGCGGGAGCGGGGAATGAGCAGTTCTTC. Translating it yields CASSPRGAGAGNEQFF.

V usage is TRBV6-1 and J usage is TRBJ2-3; 9 positions agree with TRBD1. The V gene's germline CDR1 is MNHNS and CDR2 SASEGT. The CDR3 contains 15 residues. The ends lost 6 bases at V and 4 bases at J; junction bases unmatched: 8. The CDR3 DNA reads as TGTGCCAGCAGGGGCACAGGGGGCGCGGCAGATACGCAGTATTTT. It is translated as CASRGTGGAADTQYF.